Presented here are 10 T cell receptor beta chains from one specimen sequenced in a study of CD8+CD57+ T cells in acquired aplastic anemia. TCR beta VDJ and CDR3 profiling used genomic DNA as template. TCRdb analysed the reads with MiXCR anew, one entry per CDR3 protein. This table has some 200,000 distinct CDR3 sequences, 30% to 35% appearing once. Sequenced material: sorted CD4+, CD8+, or CD8+CD57+ T cells (not recorded which) from PBMCs. Every receptor here comes from a human donor in good health, serving as a control.

This clonotype was counted ten times or more. This rearrangement joins TRBV2 to TRBJ1-4; D is ambiguous. The CDR3 extends over 11 amino acids. Deletions cut 8 bases from V and 5 bases from J, with 6 bases between. Germline lookup yields CDR1 SNHLY and CDR2 FYNNEI. The CDR3 DNA reads as TGTGCCAGCGGGGAGAATGAAAAACTGTTTTTT. Translation: CASGENEKLFF. Full variable domain (outside the CDR3, taken from reference TRBV2 and TRBJ1-4): EPEVTQTPSHQVTQMGQEVILRCVPISNHLYFYWYRQILGQKVEFLVSFYNNEISEKSEIFDDQFSVERPDGSNFTLKIRSTKLEDSAMYFCASGENEKLFFGSGTQLSVL.

This clonotype occurred many times. The V and J genes are TRBV19 and TRBJ1-2, with a tentative D call TRBD1 (5 bases). Per germline, CDR1 LNHDA and CDR2 SQIVND (reference sequence). The CDR3 consists of 14 residues. Trimming stripped 0 bases from V and 7 bases from J, with 12 bases between. In DNA form, the CDR3 reads TGTGCCAGTAGTATAGACTTCCAGGGAGGTGGCTACACCTTC. Encoded protein: CASSIDFQGGGYTF.

As to this clonotype: A much more abundant neighbour one base away suggests this may be a read error. The CDR3 loop reads CAISRLAETQYF. The CDR3 DNA is TGTGCCATCAGCCGGTTAGCGGAGACCCAGTACTTC. This sequence joins TRBV10-3 and TRBJ2-5; weak D call: TRBD2 (5 bases). Per the germline V gene, CDR1 is ENHRY and CDR2 is SYGVKD. This CDR3 is 12 amino acids long. V was clipped by 6 bases and J by 5 bases, with 10 bases between them.

This clonotype was seen once. Just one base apart from a much larger clone, this may be a read error. V gene TRBV20-1 combines with J gene TRBJ2-7; 9 bases are shared with TRBD2. V shed 4 bases, J shed 6 bases, and the junction held 7 bases outside the gene matches. Per the germline V gene, CDR1 is DFQATT and CDR2 is SNEGSKA (reference sequence). This CDR3 comprises 13 residues. The CDR3 DNA reads as TGCAGTGCTACCCGGACTAGCGAGAGCGAGCAGTACTTC. This gives the protein CSATRTSESEQYF.

A single count supports this clonotype. The chain combines TRBV24-1 with TRBJ1-2; 8 bases are shared with TRBD1. Germline CDR1 KGHDR, CDR2 SFDVKD. J gave up 2 bases and V 7 bases, and 8 bases lay outside the gene matches. CDR3 length: 15 residues. CDR3 sequence (DNA): TGTGCCACCAGGCGGACAGGGTCGGAGAACTATGGCTACACCTTC. It translates to CATRRTGSENYGYTF.

The chain combines TRBV10-3 with TRBJ2-1; the match to TRBD1 covers 8 bases. The CDR3 totals 11 residues. Germline V CDR1 and CDR2: ENHRY, SYGVKD. The ends lost 9 bases at V and 14 bases at J; junction bases unmatched: 9. The CDR3 loop is CAMGDRGGEFF. CDR3 DNA sequence: TGTGCCATGGGTGACAGGGGAGGAGAGTTCTTC.

In its sample, this clonotype was seen a few times. The chain has TRBV5-1 and TRBJ2-1, with 9 bases matching TRBD1. With V trimmed by 0 bases and J by 4 bases, 2 bases remained unmatched. CDR3 length: 15 residues. Germline lookup yields CDR1 SGHRS and CDR2 YFSETQ. The CDR3 nucleotides read TGCGCCAGCAGCTTGGAGGGACAGGGATACAATGAGCAGTTCTTC. Amino acids: CASSLEGQGYNEQFF. Using reference TRBV5-1 and TRBJ2-1 for the parts outside the CDR3, the full variable domain is KAGVTQTPRYLIKTRGQQVTLSCSPISGHRSVSWYQQTPGQGLQFLFEYFSETQRNKGNFPGRFSGRQFSNSRSEMNVSTLELGDSALYLCASSLEGQGYNEQFFGPGTRLTVL.

Of note for this clonotype: A much larger clone lies a single base off, so this may be a read error. The rearrangement links TRBV7-2 to TRBJ1-2; D remains ambiguous. Germline assignment: CDR1 SGHTA and CDR2 FQGNSA. V was shortened by 4 bases and J by 4 bases, with 10 bases between the two germline ends. The CDR3 length is 13 residues. This CDR3 is CASSSTRTYGYTF. CDR3 sequence (DNA): TGTGCCAGCAGCTCGACACGCACCTATGGCTACACCTTC.

The chain carries TRBV7-3 and TRBJ2-2, with 9 bases fitting TRBD1. V was pared by 5 bases and J by 1 base, with 5 bases of the junction left unmatched. This CDR3 region has 16 residues. CDR1 SGHTA and CDR2 FQGTGA come from the germline V gene. As DNA, the CDR3 is TGTGCCAGCAGCCCAAGGACAGGGGTGAACACCGGGGAGCTGTTTTTT. Amino acid sequence: CASSPRTGVNTGELFF.

The chain uses TRBV20-1 and TRBJ2-3; the match to TRBD2 covers 7 bases. V was pared by 6 bases and J by 5 bases, with 14 bases of the junction left unmatched. Germline loops: CDR1 DFQATT, CDR2 SNEGSKA (reference sequence). CDR3 length: 15 residues. CDR3 region: CSAMGRAGLVDTQYF. Written as DNA, the CDR3 is TGCAGTGCCATGGGGCGAGCGGGGCTAGTAGATACGCAGTATTTT.